These 2 T cell receptor beta chains came from one sample sequenced in a study of cytomegalovirus exposure and HLA in healthy donors. Produced via immunoSEQ multiplex PCR; TCRdb's table is partial and in-frame only. The sample lists 150,000 to 160,000 clones, about 86% occurring once. Sequences were obtained from PBMCs. The receptors derive from a human donor in good health.

The chain uses TRBV7-9 and TRBJ1-5, with D possibly TRBD1 on 6 matching bases. The germline CDR1 and CDR2 sequences are SEHNR and FQNEAQ (reference sequence). The CDR3 sequence is 14 residues long. Trimming pared 5 bases from V and 4 bases from J, leaving 12 bases between. The CDR3 nucleotides read TGTGCCAGCAGCACACACAGGGTGAATCAGCCCCAGCATTTT. Translation gives CASSTHRVNQPQHF.

The chain uses TRBV7-2 and TRBJ2-5; 7 bases are shared with TRBD2. There are 14 residues in the CDR3. CDR1 SGHTA and CDR2 FQGNSA come from the germline V gene. V shed 0 bases and J 3 bases; nucleotides not matched to a gene: 1. The CDR3 loop reads CASSLAGGKETQYF. The CDR3 coding sequence is TGTGCCAGCAGCTTAGCGGGGGGGAAAGAGACCCAGTACTTC.